This TCR beta chain appears in the sequencing data of a study of T cells of healthy individuals. TCRdb re-analysed the 5' RACE reads in MiXCR, keeping a single row per CDR3 protein. The sample contains tens of thousands of distinct CDR3 sequences, 15% to 20% of which appear only once. This CDR3 region has 12 residues. The germline V gene has CDR1 MNHNS and CDR2 SASEGT. The germline V and J ends were trimmed by 7 bases and 3 bases, with 8 bases remaining between them. The rearrangement links TRBV6-1 to TRBJ2-3, with unresolved D. This TCR derives from a human donor in good health. DNA for the CDR3: TGTGCCAGCATGGAAAATACAGATACGCAGTATTTT. It specifies CASMENTDTQYF.